The 9 T cell receptor beta chains reported below all come from one sample, sequenced in a study of blood T cell repertoires in COVID-19. Some clones are missing from TCRdb's copy, which holds only in-frame ones; the method was immunoSEQ multiplex PCR. Of roughly 200,000 clones in the sample, about 91% were seen once. The specimen sequenced was peripheral blood. These receptors were taken from a man between 18 and 35 years old with active or convalescent COVID-19.

V and J are TRBV4-3 and TRBJ2-5; the match to TRBD2 covers 15 bases. J was trimmed by 2 bases and V by 2 bases; bases with no gene match: 3. Germline CDR1 is LGHNA and CDR2 is YSLEER. The CDR3 runs 17 residues. The CDR3 region has the DNA TGCGCCAGCAGCCAACGGGGGACTAGCGGGAGGCAAGAGACCCAGTACTTC. Protein product: CASSQRGTSGRQETQYF.

The genes are TRBV15 and TRBJ2-1; TRBD2 agrees at 10 bases. Losses at the gene ends were 4 bases for V and 3 bases for J; bases not matched to a gene: 6. The CDR3 is made up of 16 amino acids. Germline V gene data show CDR1 as LNHNV and CDR2 as YYDKDF (reference sequence). CDR3 loop: CATSKRTSGIYNEQFF. The CDR3, as DNA: TGTGCCACCAGCAAAAGGACTAGCGGTATCTACAATGAGCAGTTCTTC.

The chain links TRBV9 to TRBJ1-1, with TRBD1 matching 9 bases. The CDR3 runs 14 residues. Trimming at V came to 3 bases and at J to 7 bases, leaving 7 bases not matched to a gene. The germline CDR1 and CDR2 sequences are SGDLS and YYNGEE. CDR3 protein: CASSALQGADEAFF. CDR3 nucleotide sequence: TGTGCCAGCAGCGCCTTACAGGGGGCTGATGAAGCTTTCTTT.

The CDR3 is CASSLEGPGTRSRYF. The CDR3 DNA reads TGTGCCAGCAGCTTAGAAGGGCCAGGGACACGGAGTCGGTATTTT. V usage is TRBV7-2 and J usage is TRBJ2-3; a possible D gene is TRBD1 (6 bases). The length of the CDR3 is 15 residues. Trimming removed 1 base at V and 14 bases at J, with 22 bases between. The germline gives CDR1 SGHTA, CDR2 FQGNSA.

The gene calls are TRBV7-2 and TRBJ2-2; D is ambiguous. CDR1 and CDR2 (germline): SGHTA, FQGNSA. Deletions cut 0 bases from V and 3 bases from J, with 5 bases between. CDR3 length: 14 residues. The CDR3 loop is CASSLARYTGELFF. CDR3 nucleotide sequence: TGTGCCAGCAGCTTAGCTCGGTACACCGGGGAGCTGTTTTTT.

V and J are TRBV28 and TRBJ2-1; TRBD2 matches 9 bases. There are 18 residues in the CDR3. The V gene end was trimmed by 6 bases and the J gene end by 12 bases; junction bases not matched to a gene: 24. Germline CDR1 is MDHEN and CDR2 is SYDVKM. This CDR3 reads CASSSAGGVREGLSGQFF. Written as DNA, the CDR3 is TGTGCCAGCAGCTCGGCCGGGGGAGTGCGGGAGGGCCTCTCGGGGCAGTTCTTC.

The chain recombines TRBV5-5 with TRBJ1-5, with 8 bases aligning to TRBD1. Trimming removed 4 bases from V and 4 bases from J; junction bases left unmatched: 10. This CDR3 has 16 residues. Germline V gene sequence: CDR1 SGHKS, CDR2 YYEKEE (reference sequence). CDR3 coding DNA: TGTGCCAGCAGCCCCGGACAGGGCGGTTTAAATCAGCCCCAGCATTTT. Translated, it gives CASSPGQGGLNQPQHF.

The V call is TRBV5-1, the J call TRBJ2-1, with 10 bases aligning to TRBD2. The germline CDR1 and CDR2 sequences are SGHRS and YFSETQ. The trim removed 0 bases at V and 5 bases at J, leaving 5 bases unmatched. The CDR3 length is 16 residues. DNA for the CDR3: TGCGCCAGCAGCTTGGAGGCTAGCGGGAGCAACAATGAGCAGTTCTTC. This sequence encodes CASSLEASGSNNEQFF.

The CDR3 here is CASRPRGQPNTEAFF. The CDR3 nucleotides read TGTGCCAGCAGGCCCCGGGGACAGCCGAACACTGAAGCTTTCTTT. The chain recombines TRBV25-1 with TRBJ1-1, with TRBD1 identical over 7 bases. The CDR3 spans 15 residues. J lost 1 base, V lost 6 bases, and 8 bases had no gene match. Germline CDR1 reads MGHDK; CDR2 reads SYGVNS.